These 17 T cell receptor beta chains were sequenced from one sample in a study of blood T cells in healthy people across ages. Alongside a J-beta primer mix, a sample-barcoded 5' primer served in a second PCR lasting about 7 to 12 cycles. Each CDR3 protein gets one entry after TCRdb re-called the 5' RACE reads with MiXCR. The sample lists hundreds of thousands of distinct CDR3 sequences, about 47% occurring once. The sample comprised blood. These receptors all come from a man of 80 years or more in good health.

Worth noting for this clonotype: Since a much larger clone is just one base distant, this may be a read error. This chain connects TRBV7-2 to TRBJ2-5; 12 bases are shared with TRBD2. This CDR3 is 14 amino acids long. V trimming: 10 bases; J trimming: 4 bases; junction bases outside the gene matches: 7. Germline V gives CDR1 SGHTA, CDR2 FQGNSA. The CDR3 loop is CANRLTSGRETQYF. CDR3 sequence (DNA): TGTGCCAACAGACTGACTAGCGGGAGAGAGACCCAGTACTTC.

V and J are TRBV29-1 and TRBJ2-1; D is perhaps TRBD2 (7 bases). The CDR3 totals 12 residues. CDR1 SQVTM and CDR2 ANQGSEA come from the germline V gene. V was clipped by 3 bases and J by 6 bases, with 9 bases between them. Written as DNA, the CDR3 is TGCAGCGTTGATAGGGGGGGCAATGAGCAGTTCTTC. It codes for CSVDRGGNEQFF.

The chain recombines TRBV7-3 with TRBJ1-2; D remains unclear. From germline, CDR1 is SGHTA and CDR2 FQGTGA. The V end was cut by 6 bases, the J end by 7 bases, with 15 bases between. The length of the CDR3 is 13 residues. CDR3 loop: CASSSARGFGYTF. CDR3 nucleotide sequence: TGTGCCAGCAGTTCGGCCCGTGGTTTTGGCTACACCTTC.

The CDR3 loop is CSARAASGANVLTF. The CDR3 DNA follows: TGCAGTGCTAGAGCAGCATCTGGGGCCAACGTCCTGACTTTC. The chain carries TRBV20-1 and TRBJ2-6; D is unresolved. The CDR3 sequence is 14 residues long. Germline V lookup: CDR1 DFQATT, CDR2 SNEGSKA (reference sequence). The V end was cut by 1 base, the J end by 1 base, with 5 bases between.

The chain uses TRBV7-9 and TRBJ2-3; 14 bases are shared with TRBD2. V shed 5 bases and J 8 bases; nucleotides not matched to a gene: 9. The CDR3 totals 16 residues. The germline gives CDR1 SEHNR, CDR2 FQNEAQ (reference sequence). CDR3 nucleotide sequence: TGTGCCAGCAGCCCGCCGCCCGGGACTAGCGGGGGTACGCAGTATTTT. It specifies CASSPPPGTSGGTQYF.

The chain recombines TRBV4-1 with TRBJ2-2, with TRBD1 as a possible D gene (5 bases). V gave up 4 bases and J gave up 3 bases, with 15 bases separating them. The CDR3 covers 16 residues. Germline CDR1 MGHRA, CDR2 YSYEKL. The CDR3 nucleotides read TGCGCCAGCAGCCCCTTTACGACAGACCACACCGGGGAGCTGTTTTTT. Its translation: CASSPFTTDHTGELFF.

This clonotype appeared many times. V usage is TRBV29-1 and J usage is TRBJ2-1; 12 nucleotides agree with TRBD2. From germline, CDR1 is SQVTM and CDR2 ANQGSEA. V was clipped by 4 bases and J by 3 bases; unmatched bases: 1. The CDR3 has 14 amino acids. This CDR3 reads CSVVGLAGYNEQFF. The CDR3 coding sequence is TGCAGCGTTGTGGGACTAGCGGGCTACAATGAGCAGTTCTTC.

This clonotype was seen a handful of times. The chain links TRBV7-4 to TRBJ2-5; TRBD1 might be the D (6 bases). The CDR3 sequence is 17 residues long. Germline V gene data show CDR1 as SGHVT and CDR2 as SQSDAQ. V was shortened by 2 bases and J by 6 bases, with 22 bases between the two germline ends. The CDR3, as DNA: TGTGCCAGCAGCTTAAAGGCAGCAGGGGAGTTTTATAAGACCCAGTACTTC. Residues: CASSLKAAGEFYKTQYF. Filled out from reference TRBV7-4 and TRBJ2-5, the complete variable domain reads GAGVSQSPRYKVAKRGRDVALRCDSISGHVTLYWYRQTLGQGSEVLTYSQSDAQRDKSGRPSGRFSAERPERSVSTLKIQRTEQGDSAVYLCASSLKAAGEFYKTQYFGPGTRLLVL.

This clonotype has just a few counts. The chain combines TRBV5-1 with TRBJ2-7; possibly TRBD1 for D (6 bases). With 0 bases removed from V and 6 bases from J, the gap between germline ends came to 16 bases. The CDR3 loop spans 15 amino acids. Per germline, CDR1 SGHRS and CDR2 YFSETQ. The CDR3 here is CASSLVQGPLGEQYF. CDR3 sequence (DNA): TGCGCCAGCAGCTTGGTACAGGGACCCCTGGGCGAGCAGTACTTC.

The chain is built from TRBV7-9 and TRBJ2-1; D gene unclear. Germline CDR1 reads SEHNR; CDR2 reads FQNEAQ (reference sequence). CDR3 size: 13 residues. V lost 5 bases and J lost 10, with 15 bases in between. CDR3: CASSRLAWSEQFF. In DNA, the CDR3 is TGTGCCAGCAGCCGATTGGCGTGGAGCGAGCAGTTCTTC.

Only a few counts were recorded for this clonotype. This chain uses TRBV7-2 with TRBJ2-1; either TRBD1 or TRBD2 may fit D (5 bases each). This CDR3 is 15 amino acids long. Germline lookup yields CDR1 SGHTA and CDR2 FQGNSA. Trimming pared 1 base from V and 10 bases from J, leaving 17 bases between. CDR3 coding DNA: TGTGCCAGCAGCTTAGGAGGGGCTAGCCTCCAAGAGCAGTTCTTC. It specifies CASSLGGASLQEQFF.

This sequence joins TRBV20-1 and TRBJ2-7, with a possible D match to TRBD1 (5 bases). From germline, CDR1 is DFQATT and CDR2 SNEGSKA (reference sequence). This CDR3 spans 15 amino acids. V was cut by 6 bases and J by 0 bases, with 18 bases left in between. In DNA, the CDR3 is TGCAGTGCCCCCCCGCGGCAGGGATACTCCTACGAGCAGTACTTC. Translation: CSAPPRQGYSYEQYF.

This chain uses TRBV5-1 with TRBJ2-1; 10 bases agree with TRBD2. Germline CDR1 reads SGHRS; CDR2 reads YFSETQ. V was pared by 1 base and J by 5 bases, with 9 bases of the junction left unmatched. CDR3 size: 17 residues. The CDR3 nucleotides read TGCGCCAGCAGCTTGAACTTAGGACTAGCGGCAAACAATGAGCAGTTCTTC. Its protein is CASSLNLGLAANNEQFF.

The table lists this clonotype with a few counts. The genes are TRBV6-5 and TRBJ2-7; D call uncertain. CDR3 length equals 14 residues. Looked up from germline, CDR1 is MNHEY and CDR2 is SVGAGI. V lost 6 bases to trimming and J lost 2 bases, with 14 bases between them. The CDR3 here is CASRGDQAPYEQYF. CDR3 bases: TGTGCCAGCAGGGGTGACCAGGCCCCCTACGAGCAGTACTTC.

The chain couples TRBV5-1 to TRBJ1-6; a possible D gene is TRBD1 (5 bases). The CDR3 covers 15 residues. The germline V gene encodes CDR1 SGHRS and CDR2 YFSETQ. V was shortened by 7 bases and J by 6 bases, with 17 bases between the two germline ends. CDR3 sequence: CASGRGEILNSPLHF. The DNA of the CDR3 is TGCGCCAGCGGACGGGGGGAGATTCTTAATTCACCCCTCCACTTT.

This rearrangement joins TRBV27 to TRBJ2-3; 13 nucleotides match TRBD2. Germline assignment: CDR1 MNHEY and CDR2 SMNVEV (reference sequence). V dropped 1 base and J dropped 4; count of bases not matched to a gene: 2. CDR3 length: 16 residues. The CDR3 loop is CASSLYTSGRADTQYF. The CDR3 DNA is TGTGCCAGCAGTTTATATACTAGCGGGAGGGCAGATACGCAGTATTTT.

This clonotype was found a few times. The V call is TRBV5-5, the J call TRBJ2-3; TRBD2 agrees at 13 bases. Per the germline V gene, CDR1 is SGHKS and CDR2 is YYEKEE (reference sequence). J lost 1 base, V lost 3 bases, and 2 bases had no gene match. The CDR3 loop spans 16 amino acids. The CDR3 nucleotides are TGTGCCAGCAGCTCGGGACTAGCGGGGCGCACAGATACGCAGTATTTT. Its translation: CASSSGLAGRTDTQYF.